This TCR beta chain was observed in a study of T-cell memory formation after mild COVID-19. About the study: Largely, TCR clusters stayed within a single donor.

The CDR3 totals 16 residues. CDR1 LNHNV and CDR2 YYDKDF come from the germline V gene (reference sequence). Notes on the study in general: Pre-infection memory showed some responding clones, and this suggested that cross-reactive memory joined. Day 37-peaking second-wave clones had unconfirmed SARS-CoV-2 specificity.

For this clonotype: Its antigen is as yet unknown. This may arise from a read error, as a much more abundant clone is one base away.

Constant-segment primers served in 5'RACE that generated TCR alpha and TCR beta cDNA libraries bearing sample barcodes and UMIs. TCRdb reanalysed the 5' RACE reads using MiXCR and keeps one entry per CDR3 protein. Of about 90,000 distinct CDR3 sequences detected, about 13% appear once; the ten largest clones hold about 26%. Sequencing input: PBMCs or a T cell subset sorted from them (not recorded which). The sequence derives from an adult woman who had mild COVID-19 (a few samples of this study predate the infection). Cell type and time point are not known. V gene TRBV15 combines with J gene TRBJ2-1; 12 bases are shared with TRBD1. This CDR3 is CATSSVGTGGLNEQLF. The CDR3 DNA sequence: TGTGCCACCAGCAGTGTCGGGACAGGGGGCCTAAATGAGCAGTTATTC.